The 17 T cell receptor beta chains below were found in one sample sequenced in a study of blood T cell repertoires in COVID-19. Profiled with immunoSEQ multiplex PCR; TCRdb holds only in-frame clones, not every one. The table includes 220,000 or so clones, around 83% detected once. Sequencing used peripheral blood. The receptors were gathered from a woman older than 75 with COVID-19, enrolled during active disease.

The V and J genes are TRBV27 and TRBJ1-2; 9 bases match TRBD1. The germline CDR1 and CDR2 sequences are MNHEY and SMNVEV (reference sequence). Unmatched junction bases numbered 7, after V lost 6 bases and J lost 8 bases. The CDR3 consists of 13 residues. The chain's CDR3 is CASSGQGKGGYTF. The CDR3 region has the DNA TGTGCCAGCAGCGGACAGGGGAAAGGAGGCTACACCTTC.

This chain uses TRBV27 with TRBJ1-1, with a possible D match to TRBD1 (6 bases). From germline, CDR1 is MNHEY and CDR2 SMNVEV (reference sequence). There are 14 residues in the CDR3. V shed 5 bases and J shed 2 bases, with 12 bases lying between them. CDR3 nucleotides: TGTGCCAGCAGTCTCAGCAGGGGTAACACTGAAGCTTTCTTT. This sequence encodes CASSLSRGNTEAFF.

This clone was observed a single time. The V and J genes are TRBV28 and TRBJ2-3, with 7 bases that match TRBD2. Germline values: CDR1 MDHEN, CDR2 SYDVKM. The CDR3 consists of 16 residues. V lost 6 bases and J lost 4; bases outside the gene matches: 13. DNA for the CDR3: TGTGCCAGCAGCCTAGTAGGCGGGAGTGGGCCAGATACGCAGTATTTT. Encoded protein: CASSLVGGSGPDTQYF.

The CDR3 bases are TGCAGCGTTGGTAGGAACACTGAAGCTTTCTTT. Translation: CSVGRNTEAFF. This sequence joins TRBV29-1 and TRBJ1-1; the D is unclear. With 4 bases removed from V and 1 base from J, the gap between germline ends came to 4 bases. The germline V gene encodes CDR1 SQVTM and CDR2 ANQGSEA. The CDR3 totals 11 residues.

In DNA form, the CDR3 reads TGTGCCAGCTACAGGGTATTTACTACGCAGTATTTT. It yields the protein CASYRVFTTQYF. The rearrangement uses TRBV7-2 and TRBJ2-3, with D possibly matching TRBD1 (6 bases). CDR3 length: 12 residues. Germline V gene data show CDR1 as SGHTA and CDR2 as FQGNSA. V was clipped by 8 bases and J by 8 bases, with 14 bases between them. Filled out from reference TRBV7-2 and TRBJ2-3, the complete variable domain reads GAGVSQSPSNKVTEKGKDVELRCDPISGHTALYWYRQSLGQGLEFLIYFQGNSAPDKSGLPSDRFSAERTGGSVSTLTIQRTQQEDSAVYLCASYRVFTTQYFGPGTRLTVL.

This clone has more than one count but fewer than ten. CDR3 coding DNA: TGTGCCAGCATAGGGCTAGCGGGAGGGGAATCCTACGAGCAGTACTTC. Its protein is CASIGLAGGESYEQYF. V usage is TRBV28 and J usage is TRBJ2-7; 12 bases align to TRBD2. CDR1 and CDR2 from the germline V gene are MDHEN and SYDVKM. The length of the CDR3 is 16 residues. V was clipped by 7 bases and J by 1 base; unmatched bases: 8.

This clone was seen just once. The chain has TRBV5-1 and TRBJ2-3, with D hard to call. The CDR3 consists of 13 residues. The V gene's germline CDR1 is SGHRS and CDR2 YFSETQ. Between the trimmed V and J ends, which lost 5 bases and 4 bases, there was a span of 11 bases. This chain's CDR3 is CASSHGDPDTQYF. In nucleotides, the CDR3 is TGCGCCAGCAGTCACGGAGACCCAGATACGCAGTATTTT.

This clone was counted between two and nine times. V gene TRBV6-6 combines with J gene TRBJ1-2; possible D gene TRBD1, 5 bases. The CDR3 totals 15 residues. V dropped 2 bases and J dropped 4 bases, with 14 bases sitting between them. Per the germline V gene, CDR1 is MNHNY and CDR2 is SVGAGI (reference sequence). This CDR3 reads CASSYPAGQAYGYTF. The CDR3, as DNA: TGTGCCAGCAGTTACCCCGCAGGGCAGGCCTATGGCTACACCTTC.

This chain joins TRBV29-1 and TRBJ1-1; weak D call: TRBD1 (6 bases). With 2 bases removed from V and 6 bases from J, the gap between germline ends came to 19 bases. The V gene's germline CDR1 is SQVTM and CDR2 ANQGSEA. This CDR3 comprises 15 residues. Written as DNA, the CDR3 is TGCAGCGTTGAATACCCCACAGGGTATGCGGCTGAAGCTTTCTTT. Translation gives CSVEYPTGYAAEAFF.

CDR3 protein: CASSLDRGPNNQPQHF. CDR3 DNA sequence: TGTGCCAGCTCCTTGGACAGGGGCCCCAACAATCAGCCCCAGCATTTT. V is TRBV19 and J is TRBJ1-5, with TRBD1 matching over 9 bases. Unmatched junction bases numbered 12, after V lost 9 bases and J lost 3 bases. Germline lookup yields CDR1 LNHDA and CDR2 SQIVND (reference sequence). CDR3 length: 16 amino acids.

This clone was seen a handful of times. The rearrangement uses TRBV6-2 or TRBV6-3 and TRBJ1-3; TRBD1 aligns across 7 bases. CDR1 and CDR2 from the germline V gene are MNHEY and SVGEGT. This CDR3 is 13 amino acids long. V shed 5 bases, J shed 13 bases, and the junction held 11 bases outside the gene matches. In DNA, the CDR3 is TGTGCCAGCAGTGCTGACAGGGCCCCTCGGATATATTTT. Translation gives CASSADRAPRIYF.

This clone was counted a single time. The chain couples TRBV27 to TRBJ2-3, with D tentatively TRBD2 (6 bases). The length of the CDR3 is 13 residues. Deletions cut 0 bases from V and 11 bases from J, with 12 bases between. Germline CDR1 is MNHEY and CDR2 is SMNVEV (reference sequence). CDR3 bases: TGTGCCAGCAGTTTATCGTCGGGACTCAAGCAGTATTTT. Translating gives CASSLSSGLKQYF.

The rearrangement joins TRBV7-2 to TRBJ1-1; a possible D gene is TRBD1 (5 bases). The CDR3 has 14 residues. Germline CDR1 SGHTA, CDR2 FQGNSA. Trimming pared 3 bases from V and 1 base from J, leaving 9 bases between. CDR3 sequence (DNA): TGTGCCAGCAGCTTGGGGCGAAAGAACACTGAAGCTTTCTTT. Translating gives CASSLGRKNTEAFF.

The genes are TRBV19 and TRBJ1-2, with 7 positions matching TRBD1. This CDR3 has 15 amino acids. The junction had 8 bases not matched to a gene; V was cut back by 3 bases and J by 4 bases. Germline V gene lookup returns CDR1 LNHDA and CDR2 SQIVND (reference sequence). The CDR3 loop is CASSIPGTASYGYTF. The CDR3 DNA sequence: TGTGCCAGTAGTATCCCGGGGACAGCCAGCTATGGCTACACCTTC.

This chain connects TRBV30 to TRBJ1-3; unclear D gene. Germline values: CDR1 GTSNPN, CDR2 SVGIG (reference sequence). CDR3 length: 14 residues. The V gene lost 0 bases and the J gene lost 0 bases, with 6 bases spanning the gap. CDR3 region: CAWSVHSSGNTIYF. The DNA of the CDR3 is TGTGCCTGGAGTGTACACAGCTCTGGAAACACCATATATTTT.

This chain uses TRBV27 with TRBJ1-2; TRBD1 is a possible D gene (6 bases). The germline V gene has CDR1 MNHEY and CDR2 SMNVEV (reference sequence). There are 14 residues in the CDR3. The V and J ends lost 3 bases and 4 bases respectively, with 12 bases between them. CDR3 in amino acids: CASSFRQDAYGYTF. CDR3 coding DNA: TGTGCCAGCAGTTTCAGACAGGACGCCTATGGCTACACCTTC.

CDR3 sequence (DNA): TGCGCCAGCAGCAGGTACTCAGGGGATAAGGTCTATGGCTACACCTTC. It specifies CASSRYSGDKVYGYTF. The chain has TRBV5-1 and TRBJ1-2; maybe TRBD1 (6 bases). V was shortened by 4 bases and J by 4 bases, with 20 bases between the two germline ends. Germline V gives CDR1 SGHRS, CDR2 YFSETQ. The CDR3 is made up of 16 amino acids.